A selection of T cell receptor beta chains follows, all from one sample in a study of T cell changes during pregnancy in multiple sclerosis. Generated by immunoSEQ multiplex PCR, the TCRdb table keeps only in-frame clones and is missing some. The sample lists over 90,000 clones; about 90% were seen once. Sequencing used peripheral blood, obtained after pregnancy. These TCRs come from a female donor with multiple sclerosis, enrolled in a pregnancy study. The CDR3 runs from the conserved cysteine through the conserved F or W. The D gene is left open where the match is weak. Size is stated for part of the rows, as once, few or many counts, or as a class when the clone is expanded.

TRBJ2-1 | TRBV27 | once | TRBD1 | 14 | TGTGCCACAGCACTCGGACAGGCCTACAATGAGCAGTTCTTC | CATALGQAYNEQFF
TRBJ1-4 | TRBV18 | NA | NA | 16 | TGTGCCAGCTCTCCGGGGGACTTCAGCTTCGGTGAAAAACTGTTTTTT | CASSPGDFSFGEKLFF
TRBJ2-2 | TRBV6-5 | NA | TRBD2 | 16 | TGTGCCAGCAGTTACTCGGGGCTAGCGGCCACCGGGGAGCTGTTTTTT | CASSYSGLAATGELFF
TRBJ2-1 | TRBV4-1 | NA | TRBD1 | 16 | TGCGCCAGCAGCCCACCCGGCGGGACAGGGGTGAATGAGCAGTTCTTC | CASSPPGGTGVNEQFF
TRBJ2-7 | TRBV9 | NA | TRBD2 | 14 | TGTGCCAGCAGCGTAGAAGTTAGCGGGAGCGAGCAGTACTTC | CASSVEVSGSEQYF
TRBJ2-2 | TRBV6-5 | NA | TRBD1 | 15 | TGTGCCAGCAGTTACGGGGACAGGGGCACCGGGGAGCTGTTTTTT | CASSYGDRGTGELFF
TRBJ2-7 | TRBV5-1 | NA | NA | 16 | TGCGCCAGCAGCTCCGGACAGAGTGGTCCTACCTACGAGCAGTACTTC | CASSSGQSGPTYEQYF
TRBJ1-1 | TRBV23-1 | NA | NA | 15 | TGCGCCAGCAGTCAATCTAGGCGGTTGTTAACTGAAGCTTTCTTT | CASSQSRRLLTEAFF
TRBJ1-5 | TRBV4-3 | NA | NA | 17 | TGCGCCAGCAGCCAAGATCGGAGGGGTGAGGGGTATCAGCCCCAGCATTTT | CASSQDRRGEGYQPQHF
TRBJ1-1 | TRBV7-8 | once | NA | 14 | TGTGCCAGCAGCCCCGGACTGAGGAACACTGAAGCTTTCTTT | CASSPGLRNTEAFF
TRBJ2-1 | TRBV29-1 | NA | TRBD1 | 13 | TGCAGCGTCGGGACAGGGGATTACAATGAGCAGTTCTTC | CSVGTGDYNEQFF
TRBJ2-7 | TRBV15 | NA | NA | 15 | TGTGCCACCATGGTGAAACGTGGCCCTTCCTACGAGCAGTACTTC | CATMVKRGPSYEQYF
TRBJ2-7 | TRBV7-2 | NA | NA | 11 | TGTGCCAGCAGCACTTACTACGAGCAGTACTTC | CASSTYYEQYF
TRBJ1-5 | TRBV10-3 | NA | NA | 14 | TGTGCCATCAGTGAGGCGGGTAGCAATCAGCCCCAGCATTTT | CAISEAGSNQPQHF
TRBJ2-1 | TRBV27 | NA | TRBD2 | 16 | TGTGCCAGCAGCGGACTAGCGGGAGAATCCTACAATGAGCAGTTCTTC | CASSGLAGESYNEQFF
TRBJ2-7 | TRBV7-9 | NA | TRBD2 | 15 | TGTGCCAGCAGCTTAGCGACTAGCGGATCTTACGAGCAGTACTTC | CASSLATSGSYEQYF
TRBJ1-2 | TRBV7-2 | NA | NA | 14 | TGTGCCAGCAGCTTAGCGAGGCAGAACTATGGCTACACCTTC | CASSLARQNYGYTF
TRBJ2-7 | TRBV6-1 | NA | TRBD1 | 14 | TGTGCCAGCAGTGAGGGGACAGGACTCTACGAGCAGTACTTC | CASSEGTGLYEQYF
TRBJ1-2 | TRBV14 | NA | NA | 10 | TGTTTCCGGACAGCCTATGGCTACACCTTC | CFRTAYGYTF
TRBJ2-7 | TRBV4-3 | NA | TRBD1 | 15 | TGCGCCAGCAGCCAAGTTTTGGGCAGGGGGCTCGAGCAGTACTTC | CASSQVLGRGLEQYF
TRBJ2-1 | TRBV7-7 | NA | TRBD1 | 15 | TGTGCCAGCAGCTTAACCGGGACAGGTGCCGGAGAGCAGTTCTTC | CASSLTGTGAGEQFF
TRBJ2-5 | TRBV11-2 | NA | NA | 14 | TGTGCCAGCAGCTTAGGGGCAGGGTGGGAGACCCAGTACTTC | CASSLGAGWETQYF
TRBJ2-3 | TRBV5-1 | once | TRBD2 | 15 | TGCGCCAGCAGCCCATTAGCGGGACAAACAGATACGCAGTATTTT | CASSPLAGQTDTQYF
TRBJ1-1 | TRBV4-1 | NA | TRBD1 | 14 | TGCGCCACCAGTCGACAGGGGAGATCATCTGAAGCTTTCTTT | CATSRQGRSSEAFF
TRBJ2-3 | TRBV9 | NA | TRBD1 | 15 | TGTGCCAGCAGCACCCCGACAGGGTACACAGATACGCAGTATTTT | CASSTPTGYTDTQYF
TRBJ2-1 | TRBV27 | NA | TRBD2 | 17 | TGTGCCAGCAGTTTAAGTCGTGGGCGGGGGGACTACAATGAGCAGTTCTTC | CASSLSRGRGDYNEQFF
TRBJ2-1 | TRBV9 | NA | NA | 13 | TGTGCCAGCAGCCAAGGCGGCGAGGATGAGCAGTTCTTC | CASSQGGEDEQFF
TRBJ2-7 | TRBV6-4 | NA | TRBD1 | 14 | TGTGCCAGCAGTCCCGCAGGGGGCTCCTACGAGCAGTACTTC | CASSPAGGSYEQYF
TRBJ1-1 | TRBV11-2 | NA | TRBD1 | 14 | TGTGCCAGCTCGCGGGACAGGGAGTTAATTGAAGCTTTCTTT | CASSRDRELIEAFF
TRBJ2-2 | TRBV5-1 | NA | TRBD2 | 17 | TGCGCCAGCAGCCAATCTAGCGGGAGCTTAAAGGCCGGGGAGCTGTTTTTT | CASSQSSGSLKAGELFF
TRBJ1-1 | TRBV18 | NA | NA | 14 | TGTGCCAGCTCTCTGCGGGGATTCCACACTGAAGCTTTCTTT | CASSLRGFHTEAFF
TRBJ2-1 | TRBV9 | NA | TRBD2 | 20 | TGTGCCAGCAGCGTAGAGCTGAGGACTAGCGGGAGATCGGGGGGCAATGAGCAGTTCTTC | CASSVELRTSGRSGGNEQFF
TRBJ1-2 | TRBV5-1 | NA | NA | 14 | TGCGCCAGCAGCTTGGCCCAGGGAATCTATGGCTACACCTTC | CASSLAQGIYGYTF
TRBJ1-1 | TRBV5-1 | NA | NA | 13 | TGCGCCAGCAGCTTGAGCTGGTTGACTGAAGCTTTCTTT | CASSLSWLTEAFF
TRBJ1-6 | TRBV18 | NA | TRBD1 | 15 | TGTGCCAGCTCAGGAAGACAGGGGAATAATTCACCCCTCCACTTT | CASSGRQGNNSPLHF
TRBJ1-2 | TRBV27 | few | TRBD1 | 14 | TGTGCCAGCAGTTTAAGGGGGACAGGTCATGGCTACACCTTC | CASSLRGTGHGYTF
TRBJ2-1 | TRBV18 | NA | NA | 12 | TGTGCCAGCTCACCCTCGGGTAATGAGCAGTTCTTC | CASSPSGNEQFF
TRBJ2-7 | TRBV28 | NA | TRBD2 | 14 | TGTGCCAGCAGTTTCGGACTAGCTCGAAACGAGCAGTACTTC | CASSFGLARNEQYF
TRBJ2-7 | TRBV10-3 | NA | NA | 15 | TGTGCCATCAGTGAGTCGGCAGGGGGGACCTACGAGCAGTACTTC | CAISESAGGTYEQYF
TRBJ2-5 | TRBV4-2 | NA | TRBD1 | 18 | TGTGCCAGCAGCCAAGAAACAGGGGGAACGCGGATCCAAGAGACCCAGTACTTC | CASSQETGGTRIQETQYF
TRBJ1-1 | TRBV6-5 | NA | NA | 14 | TGTGCCAGCAGTCTGTCAGGGGCTCAGACTGAAGCTTTCTTT | CASSLSGAQTEAFF
TRBJ1-1 | TRBV27 | NA | NA | 14 | TGTGCCAGTTGGACTGCAGGCACCCGAACTGAAGCTTTCTTT | CASWTAGTRTEAFF